This T cell receptor (beta chain) is from a study of vaccination effects on CD4 cells after COVID-19. Background on the study: Post-vaccine sampling took place a median of 72 days after the second dose.

V was cut by 1 base and J by 6 bases, with 4 bases left in between. This CDR3 has 13 residues. Germline lookup yields CDR1 SNHLY and CDR2 FYNNEI. Prior to sequencing, the ViraFEST assay stimulated PBMC with viral peptide pools, which expanded the antigen-specific CD4+ T cells. Investigators separated out CD4+ T cells once more than nine days of culture had passed. Every participant took two doses of the BNT162b2 or mRNA-1273 vaccine. Overall study results and limits: Infection- and vaccine-induced clones contracted markedly late after vaccination. The study, lacking early post-infection timepoints, had few convalescent patients.

Note on this clone: The antigen is not known.

TCRdb's copy holds only in-frame clones and misses some; the assay was immunoSEQ multiplex PCR. The sample consists of 25,000 to 35,000 clones, roughly 60% of them appearing once. The receptor was derived from a human donor who received a COVID-19 vaccine. This specimen was CD4+ T cells from PBMCs cultured with SARS-CoV-2 spike peptides, taken after COVID-19 vaccination. This chain links TRBV2 with TRBJ1-6; no reliable D call. CDR3 sequence reads: CASSEVANSPLHF. In nucleotides, the CDR3 is TGTGCCAGCAGTGAAGTTGCTAATTCACCCCTCCACTTT.